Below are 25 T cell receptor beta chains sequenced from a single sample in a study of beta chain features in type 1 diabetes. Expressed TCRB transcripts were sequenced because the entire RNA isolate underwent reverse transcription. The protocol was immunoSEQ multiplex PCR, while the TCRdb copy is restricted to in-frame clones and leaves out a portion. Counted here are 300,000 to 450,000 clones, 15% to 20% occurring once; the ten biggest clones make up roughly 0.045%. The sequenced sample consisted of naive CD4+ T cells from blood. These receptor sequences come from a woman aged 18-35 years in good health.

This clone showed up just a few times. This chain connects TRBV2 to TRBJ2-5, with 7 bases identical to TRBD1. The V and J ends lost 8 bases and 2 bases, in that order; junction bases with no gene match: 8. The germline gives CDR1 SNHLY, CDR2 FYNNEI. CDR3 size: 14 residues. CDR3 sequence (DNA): TGTGCCAGCCTTGGAGGACAGGCTCAAGAGACCCAGTACTTC. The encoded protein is CASLGGQAQETQYF. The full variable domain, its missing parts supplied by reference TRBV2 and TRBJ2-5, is EPEVTQTPSHQVTQMGQEVILRCVPISNHLYFYWYRQILGQKVEFLVSFYNNEISEKSEIFDDQFSVERPDGSNFTLKIRSTKLEDSAMYFCASLGGQAQETQYFGPGTRLLVL.

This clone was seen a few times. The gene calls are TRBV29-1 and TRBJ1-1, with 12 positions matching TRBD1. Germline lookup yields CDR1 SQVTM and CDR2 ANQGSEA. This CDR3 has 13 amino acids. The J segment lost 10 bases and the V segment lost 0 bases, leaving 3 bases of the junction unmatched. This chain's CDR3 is CSVEDRDRGRAFF. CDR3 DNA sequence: TGCAGCGTTGAAGATCGGGACAGGGGGCGAGCTTTCTTT.

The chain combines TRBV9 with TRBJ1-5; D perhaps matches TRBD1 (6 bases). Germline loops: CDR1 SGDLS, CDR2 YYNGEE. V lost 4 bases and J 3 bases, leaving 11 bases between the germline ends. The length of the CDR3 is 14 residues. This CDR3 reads CASSTQGINQPQHF. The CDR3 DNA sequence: TGTGCCAGCAGCACACAGGGTATCAATCAGCCCCAGCATTTT.

The CDR3 spells CASSRGRDPSLYGYTF. CDR3 nucleotides: TGTGCCAGCAGCCGGGGGAGGGACCCTTCACTATATGGCTACACCTTC. The rearrangement joins TRBV9 to TRBJ1-2; D is possibly TRBD1 (5 bases). The V gene lost 4 bases and the J gene lost 5 bases, with 21 bases spanning the gap. Looked up from germline, CDR1 is SGDLS and CDR2 is YYNGEE. This CDR3 has 16 amino acids.

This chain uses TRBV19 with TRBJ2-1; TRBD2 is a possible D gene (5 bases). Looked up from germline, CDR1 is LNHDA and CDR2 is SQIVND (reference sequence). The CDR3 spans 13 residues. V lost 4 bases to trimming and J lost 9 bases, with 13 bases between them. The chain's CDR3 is CASSREFKSEQFF. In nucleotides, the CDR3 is TGTGCCAGTAGTAGGGAGTTTAAGAGTGAGCAGTTCTTC.

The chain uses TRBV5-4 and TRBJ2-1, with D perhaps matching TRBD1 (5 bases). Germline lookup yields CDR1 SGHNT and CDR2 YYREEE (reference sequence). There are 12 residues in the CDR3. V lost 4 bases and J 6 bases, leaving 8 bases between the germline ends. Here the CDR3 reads CASSPDTNEQFF. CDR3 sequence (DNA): TGTGCCAGCAGCCCGGACACCAATGAGCAGTTCTTC.

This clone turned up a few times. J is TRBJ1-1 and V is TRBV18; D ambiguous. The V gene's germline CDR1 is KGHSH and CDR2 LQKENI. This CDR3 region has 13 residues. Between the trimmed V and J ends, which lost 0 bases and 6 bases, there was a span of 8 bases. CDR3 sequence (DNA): TGTGCCAGCTCACCACCGAATAGCGCTGAAGCTTTCTTT. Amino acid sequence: CASSPPNSAEAFF.

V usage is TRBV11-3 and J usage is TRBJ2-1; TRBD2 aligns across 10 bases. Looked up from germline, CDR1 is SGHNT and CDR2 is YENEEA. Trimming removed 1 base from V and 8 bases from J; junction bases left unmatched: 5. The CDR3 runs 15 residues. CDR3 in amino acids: CASSLGTSGSHEQFF. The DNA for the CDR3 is TGTGCCAGCAGCTTAGGGACTAGCGGTTCGCATGAGCAGTTCTTC.

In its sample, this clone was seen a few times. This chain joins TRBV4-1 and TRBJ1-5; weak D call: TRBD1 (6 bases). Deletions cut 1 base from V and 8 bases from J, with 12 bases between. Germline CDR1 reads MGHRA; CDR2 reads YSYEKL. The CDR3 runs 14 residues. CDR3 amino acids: CASSQVVGGKPQHF. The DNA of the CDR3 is TGCGCCAGCAGCCAAGTGGTAGGGGGAAAGCCCCAGCATTTT.

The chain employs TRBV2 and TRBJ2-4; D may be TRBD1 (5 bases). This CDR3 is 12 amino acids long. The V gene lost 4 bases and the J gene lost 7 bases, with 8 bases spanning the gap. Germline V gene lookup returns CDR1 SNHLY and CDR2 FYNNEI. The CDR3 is CASSGDSNIQYF. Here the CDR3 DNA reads TGTGCCAGCAGTGGCGACAGTAACATTCAGTACTTC. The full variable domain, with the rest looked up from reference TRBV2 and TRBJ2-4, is EPEVTQTPSHQVTQMGQEVILRCVPISNHLYFYWYRQILGQKVEFLVSFYNNEISEKSEIFDDQFSVERPDGSNFTLKIRSTKLEDSAMYFCASSGDSNIQYFGAGTRLSVL.

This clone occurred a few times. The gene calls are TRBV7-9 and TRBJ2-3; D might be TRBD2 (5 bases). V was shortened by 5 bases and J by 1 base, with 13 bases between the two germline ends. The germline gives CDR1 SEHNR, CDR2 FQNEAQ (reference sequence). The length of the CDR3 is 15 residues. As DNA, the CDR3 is TGTGCCAGCAGCCCCCTAGCCTTTGGCACAGATACGCAGTATTTT. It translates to CASSPLAFGTDTQYF.

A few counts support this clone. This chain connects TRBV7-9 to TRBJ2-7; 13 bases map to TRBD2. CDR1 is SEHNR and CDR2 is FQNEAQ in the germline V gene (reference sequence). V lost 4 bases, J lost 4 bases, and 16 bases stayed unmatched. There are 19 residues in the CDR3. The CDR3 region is CASSSSTSGRPPRLYEQYF. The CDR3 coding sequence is TGTGCCAGCAGCTCCTCGACTAGCGGGAGGCCCCCCCGTCTTTACGAGCAGTACTTC.

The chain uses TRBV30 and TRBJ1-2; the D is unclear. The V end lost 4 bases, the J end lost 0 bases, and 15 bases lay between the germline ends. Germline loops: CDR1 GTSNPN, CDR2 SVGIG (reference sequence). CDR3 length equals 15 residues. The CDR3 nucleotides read TGTGCCTGGACCCTGATGGTCAACACTAACTATGGCTACACCTTC. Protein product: CAWTLMVNTNYGYTF.

The CDR3 reads CASSSPGQAEGVAFF. The CDR3 bases are TGTGCCAGCAGTTCACCCGGACAGGCCGAAGGGGTAGCTTTCTTT. The chain uses TRBV5-4 and TRBJ1-1, with 7 bases fitting TRBD1. This CDR3 has 15 amino acids. With V trimmed by 5 bases and J by 10 bases, 17 bases remained unmatched. Germline CDR1 is SGHNT and CDR2 is YYREEE (reference sequence). The entire variable domain, with the rest obtained from reference TRBV5-4 and TRBJ1-1, is as follows: ETGVTQSPTHLIKTRGQQVTLRCSSQSGHNTVSWYQQALGQGPQFIFQYYREEENGRGNFPPRFSGLQFPNYSSELNVNALELDDSALYLCASSSPGQAEGVAFFGQGTRLTVV.

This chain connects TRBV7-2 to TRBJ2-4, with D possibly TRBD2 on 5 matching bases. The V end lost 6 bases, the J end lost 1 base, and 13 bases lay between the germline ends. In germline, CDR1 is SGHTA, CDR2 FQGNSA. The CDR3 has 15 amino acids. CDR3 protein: CASSQAEGAKNIQYF. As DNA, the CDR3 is TGTGCCAGCAGTCAAGCGGAAGGGGCCAAAAACATTCAGTACTTC.

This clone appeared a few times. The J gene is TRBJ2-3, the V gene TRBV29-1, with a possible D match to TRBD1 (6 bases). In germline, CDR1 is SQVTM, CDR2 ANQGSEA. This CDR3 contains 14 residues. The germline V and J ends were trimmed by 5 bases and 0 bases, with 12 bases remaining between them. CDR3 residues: CSVRTGFSTDTQYF. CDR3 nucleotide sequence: TGCAGCGTTCGTACAGGGTTTAGCACAGATACGCAGTATTTT.

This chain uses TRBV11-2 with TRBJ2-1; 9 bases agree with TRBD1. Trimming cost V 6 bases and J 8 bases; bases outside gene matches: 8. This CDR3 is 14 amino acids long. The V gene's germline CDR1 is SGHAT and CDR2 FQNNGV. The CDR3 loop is CASSSQGASDEQFF. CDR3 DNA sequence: TGTGCCAGCAGTTCACAGGGGGCATCTGATGAGCAGTTCTTC.

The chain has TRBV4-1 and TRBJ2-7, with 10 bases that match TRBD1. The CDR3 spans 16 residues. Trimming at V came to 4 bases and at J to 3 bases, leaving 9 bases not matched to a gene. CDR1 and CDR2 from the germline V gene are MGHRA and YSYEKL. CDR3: CASSLQKGQGNYEQYF. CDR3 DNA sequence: TGCGCCAGCAGCCTCCAAAAGGGACAGGGGAACTACGAGCAGTACTTC.

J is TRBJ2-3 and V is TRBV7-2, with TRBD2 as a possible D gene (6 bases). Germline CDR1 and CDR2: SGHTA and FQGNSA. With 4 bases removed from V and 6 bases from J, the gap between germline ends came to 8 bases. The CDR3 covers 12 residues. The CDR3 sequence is CASSSLADTQYF. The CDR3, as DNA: TGTGCCAGCAGCTCGCTAGCGGATACGCAGTATTTT.

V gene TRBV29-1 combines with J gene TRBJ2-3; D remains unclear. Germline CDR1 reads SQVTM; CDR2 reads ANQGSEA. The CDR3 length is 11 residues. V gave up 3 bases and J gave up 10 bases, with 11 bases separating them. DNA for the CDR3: TGCAGCGTTGACCGTCCCCACTCGCAGTATTTT. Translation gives CSVDRPHSQYF.

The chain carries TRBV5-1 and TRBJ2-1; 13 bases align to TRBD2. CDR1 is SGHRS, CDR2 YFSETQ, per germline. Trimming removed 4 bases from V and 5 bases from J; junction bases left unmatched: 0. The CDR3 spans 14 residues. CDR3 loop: CASSGTSGNNEQFF. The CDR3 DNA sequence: TGCGCCAGCAGCGGGACTAGCGGGAACAATGAGCAGTTCTTC.

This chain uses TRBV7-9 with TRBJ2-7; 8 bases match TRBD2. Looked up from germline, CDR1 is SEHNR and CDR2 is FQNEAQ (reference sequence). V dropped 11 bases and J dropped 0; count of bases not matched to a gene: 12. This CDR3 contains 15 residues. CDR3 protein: CACTGSGGRSYEQYF. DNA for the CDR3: TGTGCCTGCACGGGAAGCGGGGGCCGCTCCTACGAGCAGTACTTC.

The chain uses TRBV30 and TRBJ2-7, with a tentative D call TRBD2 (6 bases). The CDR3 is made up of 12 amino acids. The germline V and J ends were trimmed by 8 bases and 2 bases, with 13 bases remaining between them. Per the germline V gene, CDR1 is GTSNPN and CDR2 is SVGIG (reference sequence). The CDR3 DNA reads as TGTGCCGAAGGGGACTCTCCCTACGAGCAGTACTTC. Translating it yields CAEGDSPYEQYF.

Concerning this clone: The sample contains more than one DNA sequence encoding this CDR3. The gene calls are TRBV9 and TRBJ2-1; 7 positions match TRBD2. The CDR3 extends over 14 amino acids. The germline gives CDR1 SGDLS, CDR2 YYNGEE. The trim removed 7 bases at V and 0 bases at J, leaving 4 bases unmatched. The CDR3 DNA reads TGTGCCAGCTCTGCTAGCGGCTCCTACAATGAGCAGTTCTTC. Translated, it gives CASSASGSYNEQFF.

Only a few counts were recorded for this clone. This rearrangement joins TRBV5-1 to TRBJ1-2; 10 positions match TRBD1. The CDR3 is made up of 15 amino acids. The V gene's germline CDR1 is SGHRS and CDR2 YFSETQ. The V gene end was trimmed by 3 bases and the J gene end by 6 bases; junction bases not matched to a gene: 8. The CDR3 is CASSSQTGGFDGYTF. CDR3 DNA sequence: TGCGCCAGCAGCTCGCAGACAGGGGGCTTCGATGGCTACACCTTC.